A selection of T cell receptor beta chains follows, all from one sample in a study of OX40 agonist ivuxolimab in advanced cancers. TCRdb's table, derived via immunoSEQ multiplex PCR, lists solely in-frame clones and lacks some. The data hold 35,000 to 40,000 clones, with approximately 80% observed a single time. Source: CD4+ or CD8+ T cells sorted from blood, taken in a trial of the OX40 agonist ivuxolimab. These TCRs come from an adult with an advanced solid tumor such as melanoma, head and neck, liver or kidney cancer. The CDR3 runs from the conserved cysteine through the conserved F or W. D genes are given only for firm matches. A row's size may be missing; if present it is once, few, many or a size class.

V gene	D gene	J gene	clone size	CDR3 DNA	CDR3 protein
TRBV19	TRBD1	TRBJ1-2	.	TGTGCCAGTAGGACGACCGGGACAGGGTCTGGCTACACCTTC	CASRTTGTGSGYTF
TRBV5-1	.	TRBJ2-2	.	TGCGCCAGCCATCCCGGCCCTGGGAATTCCGGGGAGCTGTTTTTT	CASHPGPGNSGELFF
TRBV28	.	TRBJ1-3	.	TGTGCCAGCAGTTTTGGCGGCCACTCTGGAAACACCATATATTTT	CASSFGGHSGNTIYF
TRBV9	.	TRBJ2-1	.	TGTGCCAGCAGCCCCAGAGGGTTGGGAGGAGGCAATGAGCAGTTCTTC	CASSPRGLGGGNEQFF
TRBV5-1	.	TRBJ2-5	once	TGCGCCAGCAGCTTCAGCATCTATGAGACCCAGTACTTC	CASSFSIYETQYF
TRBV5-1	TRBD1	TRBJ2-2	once	TGCGCCAGCAGCCCCGGGACAGGGAACGGGGAGCTGTTTTTT	CASSPGTGNGELFF
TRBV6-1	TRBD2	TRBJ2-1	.	TGTGCCAGCAGCCAATCGGGGGGGCATAACAATGAGCAGTTCTTC	CASSQSGGHNNEQFF
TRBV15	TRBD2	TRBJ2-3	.	TGTGCCACCAGAAGGACTAGCGGGTGGGGCCCCACAGATACGCAGTATTTT	CATRRTSGWGPTDTQYF
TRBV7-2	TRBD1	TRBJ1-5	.	TGTGCCAGCAGCCAGGGGGCCGATCAGCCCCAGCATTTT	CASSQGADQPQHF
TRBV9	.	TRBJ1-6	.	TGTGCCAGCAGCGGTAATTCACCCCTCCACTTT	CASSGNSPLHF
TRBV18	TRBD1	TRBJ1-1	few	TGTGCCAGCTCACCACCCCAGGGGGCACGGACTGAAGCTTTCTTT	CASSPPQGARTEAFF
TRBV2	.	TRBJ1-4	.	TGTGCCAGCAGGCAGGGCGCAACTAATGAAAAACTGTTTTTT	CASRQGATNEKLFF
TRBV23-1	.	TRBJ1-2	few	TGCGCCAGCAGTCCAAACCCAGGAGTCTCCTATGGCTACACCTTC	CASSPNPGVSYGYTF
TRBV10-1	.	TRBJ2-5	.	TGCGCCAGCAGTGAAGCCCCAGGGGAGACCCAGTACTTC	CASSEAPGETQYF
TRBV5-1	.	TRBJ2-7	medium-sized	TGCGCCAGCAGCTTGGTTTGGGGGAGCTCAGGTCTCCTAGGCTCCTACGAGCAGTACTTC	CASSLVWGSSGLLGSYEQYF
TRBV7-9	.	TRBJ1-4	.	TGTGCCAGCAGCTTAGCCAACGAATCCCAAGAAAAACTGTTTTTT	CASSLANESQEKLFF
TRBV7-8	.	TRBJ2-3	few	TGTGCCAGCAGCCCAAGACAGCCAGGGGATACGCAGTATTTT	CASSPRQPGDTQYF
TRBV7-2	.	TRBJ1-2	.	TGTGCCAGCAGCTTAGCCACAGCGGTTAACTATGGCTACACCTTC	CASSLATAVNYGYTF
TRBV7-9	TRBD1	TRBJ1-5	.	TGTGCCAGCAGCTTAGATCAGGGGGCACGATCAGCCCAGCATTTT	CASSLDQGARSAQHF
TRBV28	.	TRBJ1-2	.	TGTGCCAGCAGTTTGAATCAGTTGGGCTACACCTTC	CASSLNQLGYTF
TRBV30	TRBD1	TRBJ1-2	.	TGTGCCTGGAGTCAGGGGGCGGGGAACTCGGCCCGCCGCCGGACCGGTATTTATGGCTACACCTTC	CAWSQGAGNSARRRTGIYGYTF
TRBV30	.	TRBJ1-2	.	TGTGCCTGGAGTGATCAGGGCTATGGCTACACCTTC	CAWSDQGYGYTF
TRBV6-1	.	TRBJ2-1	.	TGTGCCAGCAGTGAACGATCAGGGGCCAATGAGCAGTTCTTC	CASSERSGANEQFF
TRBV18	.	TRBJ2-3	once	TGTGCCAGCTCACCTGGGTCAGATACGCAGTATTTT	CASSPGSDTQYF
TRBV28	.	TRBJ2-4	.	TGTGCCAGCAGCTACGACGTACTTTTTGGGGACAAAAACATTCAGTACTTC	CASSYDVLFGDKNIQYF
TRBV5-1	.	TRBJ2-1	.	TGCGCCAGCAGCTTCTCTTCCGGGGTCTCCTACAATGAGCAGTTCTTC	CASSFSSGVSYNEQFF
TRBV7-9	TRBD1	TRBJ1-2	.	TGTGCCAGCAGCTTAGAAGGGGGCTTCTATGGCTACACCTTC	CASSLEGGFYGYTF
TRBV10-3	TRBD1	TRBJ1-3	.	TGTGCCATAAGACAGGGCTCTGGAAACACCATATATTTT	CAIRQGSGNTIYF
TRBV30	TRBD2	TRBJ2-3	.	TGTGCCTGGAGTGTCGGGGGGATCACAGATACGCAGTATTTT	CAWSVGGITDTQYF
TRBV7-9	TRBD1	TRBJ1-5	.	TGTGCCAGCGGGACAGGGGGCAACAATCAGCCCCAGCATTTT	CASGTGGNNQPQHF
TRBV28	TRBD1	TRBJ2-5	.	TGTGCCAGCAGTTTCCCGGACAGGGGCGAGACCCAGTACTTC	CASSFPDRGETQYF
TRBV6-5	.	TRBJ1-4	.	TGTGCCAGCAGTTACTCGGGCGTTAATGAAAAACTGTTTTTT	CASSYSGVNEKLFF
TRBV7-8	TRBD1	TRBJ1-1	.	TGTGCCAGCAGCCCCAGGGGGTCGGGCACTGAAGCTTTCTTT	CASSPRGSGTEAFF
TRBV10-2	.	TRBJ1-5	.	TGCGCCAGCCAGAAGGATCAGGATAGCAATCAGCCCCAGCATTTT	CASQKDQDSNQPQHF
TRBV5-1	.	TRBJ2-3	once	TGCGCCAGCAGCTTCGCCCAGGGAGCAGATACGCAGTATTTT	CASSFAQGADTQYF
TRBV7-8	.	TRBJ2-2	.	TGTGCCAGCAGCGCGCATGAGAACACCGGGGAGCTGTTTTTT	CASSAHENTGELFF
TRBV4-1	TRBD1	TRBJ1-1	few	TGCGCCAGCAGCCAAGGGGAGGGACAGGGATACACTGAAGCTTTCTTT	CASSQGEGQGYTEAFF
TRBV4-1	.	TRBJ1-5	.	TGCGCCAGCAGCCAACAGGGCGGTCAGCCCCAGCATTTT	CASSQQGGQPQHF
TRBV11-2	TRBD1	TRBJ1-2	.	TGTGCCAGCAGCTTAGGTCTCGGGACAGGCACGAACTATGGCTACACCTTC	CASSLGLGTGTNYGYTF
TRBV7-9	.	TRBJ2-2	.	TGTGCCAGCAGCCCTGGTCTTAGGGGCACCGGGGAGCTGTTTTTT	CASSPGLRGTGELFF
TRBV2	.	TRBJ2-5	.	TGTGCCAGCAGTTTAAGGTGGGGGATAGGCCCGGAAGGGACCCAGTACTTC	CASSLRWGIGPEGTQYF
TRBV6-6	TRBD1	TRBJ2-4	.	TGTGCCAGCAACCCCCCGGGACAGGGCGGCATTCAGTACTTC	CASNPPGQGGIQYF
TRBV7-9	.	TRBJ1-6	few	TGTGCCAGCAGCTACGGACAGTCCAACCCAAATTCACCCCTCCACTTT	CASSYGQSNPNSPLHF
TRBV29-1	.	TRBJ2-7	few	TGCAGCGTTAGGAGCGCCTACGAGCAGTACTTC	CSVRSAYEQYF
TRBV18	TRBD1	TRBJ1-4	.	TGTGCCAGCTCACCGCAGGGGGGAAAACTGTTTTTT	CASSPQGGKLFF
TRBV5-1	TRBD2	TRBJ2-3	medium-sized	TGCGCCACCCGAAACCGGGGGGGCCTCGATACGCAGTATTTT	CATRNRGGLDTQYF
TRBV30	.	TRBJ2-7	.	TGTGCCTGGAGTAGAGGGACACCGATCTACGAGCAGTACTTC	CAWSRGTPIYEQYF
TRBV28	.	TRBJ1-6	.	TGTGCCAGCAGTACCCAAGGACAAGGAGATTCACCCCTCCACTTT	CASSTQGQGDSPLHF
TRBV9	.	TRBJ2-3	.	TGTGCCAGCAGCTACAGCGGCACAGATACGCAGTATTTT	CASSYSGTDTQYF
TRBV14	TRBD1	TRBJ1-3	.	TGTGCCAGCAGGGGGAGACGGGACAGGGTCGACGCTGGAAACACCATATATTTT	CASRGRRDRVDAGNTIYF
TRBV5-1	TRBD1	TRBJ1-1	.	TGCGCCAGCAGCTGGCTAGGGACAGGGAAAACTGAAGCTTTCTTT	CASSWLGTGKTEAFF
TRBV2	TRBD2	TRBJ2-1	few	TGTGCCAGGAACCCTGCGGGGGGTTACAATGAGCAGTTCTTC	CARNPAGGYNEQFF